Presented here are 16 T cell receptor beta chains from one specimen sequenced in a study of early T cells in non-severe SARS-CoV-2 infection. TCRdb redid the calling of the 5' RACE reads with MiXCR, one entry per CDR3 protein. The table lists 71,000 or so distinct CDR3 sequences, approximately 15% of them singletons, with more than 12% in the top ten. Source material: whole blood. Receptor source: an adult who was a healthcare worker with PCR-confirmed SARS-CoV-2 infection or an uninfected control (not recorded which).

This clonotype was seen many times. The chain uses TRBV19 and TRBJ2-1, with 10 bases aligning to TRBD2. Trimming cost V 6 bases and J 11 bases; bases outside gene matches: 13. Germline V gene lookup returns CDR1 LNHDA and CDR2 SQIVND (reference sequence). There are 15 residues in the CDR3. In nucleotides, the CDR3 is TGTGCCAGTAGGCAGATTAGCGGGGGGTCCATCAAGCAGTTCTTC. This codes for CASRQISGGSIKQFF.

The chain combines TRBV11-1 with TRBJ2-3; TRBD1 aligns across 8 bases. The V gene's germline CDR1 is SGHAT and CDR2 FQDESV (reference sequence). V shed 8 bases, J shed 6 bases, and the junction held 4 bases outside the gene matches. The length of the CDR3 is 12 residues. CDR3 in amino acids: CASGTGSDTQYF. CDR3 in DNA: TGTGCCAGCGGGACAGGATCGGATACGCAGTATTTT.

This clonotype has just a few counts. The chain couples TRBV19 to TRBJ1-5; TRBD1 aligns across 8 bases. Germline trimming cut 6 bases from V and 1 base from J; bases unmatched to any gene: 5. The CDR3 has 15 amino acids. Germline V gives CDR1 LNHDA, CDR2 SQIVND (reference sequence). The CDR3 region is CASSRGQGSNQPQHF. Here the CDR3 DNA reads TGTGCCAGTAGCCGAGGACAGGGAAGCAATCAGCCCCAGCATTTT.

Concerning this clonotype: A junction end diverges from the germline sequence, so it may reflect a read error. V and J are TRBV12-3 or TRBV12-4 and TRBJ2-2; D not certain. CDR3 length: 14 amino acids. This CDR3 is CVSSFAGFTGELFF. The CDR3 bases are TGTGTCAGCAGTTTTGCAGGTTTCACCGGGGAGCTGTTTTTT.

In this sample, this clonotype turned up a few times. CDR3 region: CASSLEGDEQFF. In DNA form, the CDR3 reads TGTGCCAGCAGCCTCGAGGGCGATGAGCAGTTCTTC. The chain is built from TRBV7-9 and TRBJ2-1, with D perhaps TRBD2 (5 bases). The CDR3 runs 12 residues. Germline CDR1 is SEHNR and CDR2 is FQNEAQ (reference sequence). V was shortened by 5 bases and J by 8 bases, with 10 bases between the two germline ends.

This clonotype was found a few times. V usage is TRBV24-1 and J usage is TRBJ2-3, with 10 bases identical to TRBD1. The germline V gene encodes CDR1 KGHDR and CDR2 SFDVKD. The CDR3 spans 16 residues. V shed 4 bases, J shed 6 bases, and the junction held 9 bases outside the gene matches. The CDR3 sequence is CATSEAGTGAGDTQYF. In nucleotides, the CDR3 is TGTGCCACCAGTGAGGCCGGGACAGGGGCGGGGGATACGCAGTATTTT.

The chain has TRBV3-1 and TRBJ2-6, with no clear D. Trimming stripped 3 bases from V and 2 bases from J, with 11 bases between. CDR1 is LGHDT and CDR2 is YNNKEL in the germline V gene (reference sequence). The CDR3 consists of 16 residues. CDR3 in DNA: TGTGCCAGCAGCCAGCTTAGTAGGACTGGGGCCAACGTCCTGACTTTC. As protein: CASSQLSRTGANVLTF.

In its sample, this clonotype was seen a few times. The V gene is TRBV2, the J gene TRBJ2-3, with TRBD2 matching 11 bases. The CDR3 runs 15 residues. J was trimmed by 8 bases and V by 4 bases; bases with no gene match: 8. The germline V gene has CDR1 SNHLY and CDR2 FYNNEI. Here the CDR3 reads CASSASSGGAGTQYF. The DNA for the CDR3 is TGTGCCAGCAGTGCGAGTAGCGGGGGGGCCGGTACGCAGTATTTT.

This clonotype was observed at least ten times. The chain recombines TRBV20-1 with TRBJ2-7; 7 nucleotides agree with TRBD2. The trim removed 6 bases at V and 3 bases at J, leaving 8 bases unmatched. Germline CDR1 and CDR2: DFQATT and SNEGSKA (reference sequence). The CDR3 consists of 13 residues. The CDR3 region is CSAKGGIIYEQYF. In DNA form, the CDR3 reads TGCAGTGCGAAGGGAGGGATAATCTACGAGCAGTACTTC.

This clonotype was picked up many times. The chain has TRBV6-5 and TRBJ2-7, with D perhaps TRBD1 or TRBD2 (5 bases each). V lost 0 bases, J lost 0 bases, and 9 bases lay in between. This CDR3 has 15 residues. Germline CDR1 and CDR2: MNHEY and SVGAGI. The CDR3 sequence: CASSYSIGASYEQYF. For the CDR3, the DNA is TGTGCCAGCAGTTACTCGATCGGGGCCTCCTACGAGCAGTACTTC.

This clonotype was seen at least ten times. This rearrangement joins TRBV7-2 to TRBJ2-7; perhaps TRBD2 as D (5 bases). CDR1 is SGHTA and CDR2 is FQGNSA in the germline V gene. Trimming stripped 3 bases from V and 0 bases from J, with 9 bases between. There are 14 residues in the CDR3. CDR3 nucleotides: TGTGCCAGCAGCTTTAGTACTAGCTCCTACGAGCAGTACTTC. It translates to CASSFSTSSYEQYF.

This chain uses TRBV5-6 with TRBJ2-7; D possibly corresponds to TRBD1 (5 bases). Trimming removed 3 bases from V and 7 bases from J, with 17 bases in between. The V gene's germline CDR1 is SGHDT and CDR2 YYEEEE. This CDR3 region has 14 residues. Written as DNA, the CDR3 is TGTGCCAGCAGCTCCATAACGACAGTATGGGAGCAGTACTTC. Translation gives CASSSITTVWEQYF.

This clonotype was recorded many times. In nucleotides, the CDR3 is TGTGCCAGCAGTGAGAGGGTGTATCGAGGGGCTACTGAAGCTTTCTTT. As protein: CASSERVYRGATEAFF. The chain is built from TRBV2 and TRBJ1-1; possibly TRBD1 for D (5 bases). Per germline, CDR1 SNHLY and CDR2 FYNNEI. This CDR3 has 16 residues. The V gene lost 3 bases and the J gene lost 5 bases, with 19 bases spanning the gap.

The J gene is TRBJ2-3, the V gene TRBV12-3 or TRBV12-4; TRBD2 matches at 8 bases. Germline trimming cut 2 bases from V and 4 bases from J; bases unmatched to any gene: 5. The CDR3 runs 15 residues. DNA of the CDR3: TGTGCCAGCAGTTTACGGGGGGGTGGTTCAGATACGCAGTATTTT. This codes for CASSLRGGGSDTQYF.

This clonotype has more than one count but fewer than ten. CDR3 DNA: TGCAGCGACCGGGAGAGCGGGGGGGTTGGGACCCAGTACTTC. As protein: CSDRESGGVGTQYF. The chain has TRBV29-1 and TRBJ2-5; 10 bases are a match to TRBD2. CDR1 and CDR2 (germline): SQVTM, ANQGSEA. With 7 bases clipped from V and 7 bases from J, the junction kept 12 bases outside the gene matches. The CDR3 loop spans 14 amino acids.

This clonotype was seen repeatedly, ten times or more. V is TRBV9 and J is TRBJ2-1, with 8 bases lining up with TRBD2. V shed 2 bases and J 2 bases; nucleotides not matched to a gene: 3. Germline CDR1 SGDLS, CDR2 YYNGEE. The CDR3 is 15 amino acids. CDR3 region: CASSVGGGTYNEQFF. The CDR3 DNA reads TGTGCCAGCAGCGTGGGCGGGGGGACCTACAATGAGCAGTTCTTC.